The next 16 T cell receptor beta chains were all read from a single sample in a study of CXCR3-negative and CXCR3-positive naive CD8 T cells. Points from the study as a whole: CXCR3-expressing naive cells carried TRB CDR3s more hydrophobic than those of CXCR3-negative naive cells.

Each TRB cDNA library was prepared by 5' RACE (with UMI labels). Using the 5' RACE reads, TCRdb records one entry per CDR3 protein without DNA. The sample totals about 70,000 distinct CDR3 sequences. No antigen has been assigned to these receptors. Sequencing was carried out using naive CXCR3+ CD8+ T cells from blood. Subset defined: CD45RO-CCR7+CD27+CD95- naive CD8+ T cells expressing CXCR3 (TNR3+). These receptors were obtained from a human donor in good health. Some clones in this sample may be carry-over from other donors' samples.

The J gene is TRBJ1-1, the V gene TRBV4-3; the TCRdb D gene call, TRBD1, has no DNA to confirm it. The V gene's germline CDR1 is LGHNA and CDR2 YSLEER. The CDR3 loop spans 13 amino acids. The CDR3 loop is CASSPNPGTEAFF.

The chain joins TRBV5-6 to TRBJ2-7; TCRdb's D call, TRBD1, is unchecked because there is no DNA. Germline V lookup: CDR1 SGHDT, CDR2 YYEEEE. The CDR3 consists of 17 residues. CDR3 protein: CASSHYRSQGQLYEQYF.

The rearrangement uses TRBV7-9 and TRBJ2-2; the TRBD1 assignment by TCRdb is unverifiable without DNA. This CDR3 is 15 amino acids long. The germline gives CDR1 SEHNR, CDR2 FQNEAQ (reference sequence). The CDR3 region is CASSRPGQVFGELFF.

CDR3: CASIKRGGQGLAEAFF. The chain is built from TRBV4-2 and TRBJ1-1; TCRdb gives TRBD1 as the D gene, but with no DNA this cannot be confirmed. Looked up from germline, CDR1 is LGHNA and CDR2 is YNFKEQ. The CDR3 is 16 amino acids.

This chain uses TRBV27 with TRBJ2-7; TCRdb reports TRBD1, a call that lacks DNA to check it against. The CDR3 runs 16 residues. Germline assignment: CDR1 MNHEY and CDR2 SMNVEV (reference sequence). CDR3 protein: CASSTLRTGGSYEQYF.

This chain links TRBV7-9 with TRBJ2-7; TCRdb's D call, TRBD2, is unchecked because there is no DNA. Germline assignment: CDR1 SEHNR and CDR2 FQNEAQ (reference sequence). CDR3 length: 15 residues. Here the CDR3 reads CASSLSGLASDEQYF.

The V and J genes are TRBV10-3 and TRBJ2-1; TCRdb calls TRBD1, which cannot be checked without DNA. Germline V CDR1 and CDR2: ENHRY, SYGVKD. The CDR3 contains 15 residues. The CDR3 sequence is CAISESGGAYNEQFF.

The chain combines TRBV21-1 with TRBJ2-6; TCRdb indicates TRBD1, and absent DNA this call remains unverified. TRBV21-1 is shown as a pseudogene. CDR3 size: 17 residues. The CDR3 reads CASSKIAGVPGANVLTF.

This chain joins TRBV25-1 and TRBJ2-5. The germline CDR1 and CDR2 sequences are MGHDK and SYGVNS. CDR3 length equals 12 residues. CDR3 sequence: CASSPTGETQYF.

This chain joins TRBV29-1 and TRBJ2-2. The CDR3 is 13 residues long. Germline V gives CDR1 SQVTM, CDR2 ANQGSEA. CDR3 loop: CSAPWQNTGELFF.

The chain recombines TRBV9 with TRBJ1-2; no DNA is available, so the TRBD1 call from TCRdb remains unchecked. This CDR3 is built from 13 residues. Germline CDR1 reads SGDLS; CDR2 reads YYNGEE. The CDR3 reads CASSSRDNYGYTF.

The chain employs TRBV10-3 and TRBJ2-1; TCRdb names TRBD1, which stays unverified in the absence of DNA. Germline lookup yields CDR1 ENHRY and CDR2 SYGVKD. CDR3 length equals 15 residues. CDR3 protein: CAISESGQGFDEQFF.

This chain links TRBV4-1 with TRBJ2-4. Germline V gives CDR1 MGHRA, CDR2 YSYEKL. The CDR3 is made up of 18 amino acids. The CDR3 loop reads CASSQEGSSTLAKNIQYF.

The CDR3: CASSMGSRATGELFF. The J gene is TRBJ2-2, the V gene TRBV19. The CDR3 has 15 residues. CDR1 is LNHDA and CDR2 is SQIVND in the germline V gene (reference sequence).

V and J are TRBV7-6 and TRBJ2-2; the TCRdb D gene call, TRBD2, has no DNA to confirm it. Germline V gene sequence: CDR1 SGHVS, CDR2 FNYEAQ. This CDR3 is built from 17 residues. Here the CDR3 reads CASSSTRPGLAGGELFF. Together with reference TRBV7-6 and TRBJ2-2, the CDR3 gives the full variable domain: GAGVSQSPRYKVTKRGQDVALRCDPISGHVSLYWYRQALGQGPEFLTYFNYEAQQDKSGLPNDRFSAERPEGSISTLTIQRTEQRDSAMYRCASSSTRPGLAGGELFFGEGSRLTVL.

The chain uses TRBV19 and TRBJ2-5; TCRdb designates TRBD1, a call that cannot be tested without DNA. Looked up from germline, CDR1 is LNHDA and CDR2 is SQIVND (reference sequence). This CDR3 spans 15 amino acids. CDR3 protein: CASSVDRDLGETQYF.